This is a list of T cell receptor beta chains from one sample in a study of blood T cell repertoires in COVID-19. The method was immunoSEQ multiplex PCR; TCRdb's version includes in-frame clones alone and lacks a portion of them. The repertoire has 250,000 to 300,000 clones, about 87% of them found once; the top ten carry just under 6.5%. Sequenced sample: peripheral blood. All receptors derive from a woman aged 45-65 years with COVID-19, enrolled during active disease. Both conserved end residues are part of each CDR3. The order of the fields is J gene, clone size, V gene, D gene, CDR3 protein, CDR3 DNA. The D gene is left open where the match is weak. Clone size, where shown, is once, few, many, or a class for clones that have expanded.

TRBJ2-5 - TRBV5-1 - CASSLVGGSVQETQYF TGCGCCAGCAGCTTGGTGGGGGGTAGCGTTCAAGAGACCCAGTACTTC
TRBJ1-2 - TRBV2 TRBD1 CASSEADRGYGYTF TGTGCCAGCAGTGAAGCTGACAGGGGGTATGGCTACACCTTC
TRBJ1-1 - TRBV11-2 TRBD1 CASSLARQGANTEAFF TGTGCCAGCAGCTTAGCACGACAGGGGGCGAACACTGAAGCTTTCTTT
TRBJ2-1 - TRBV7-2 TRBD2 CASSLKGTTYNEQFF TGTGCCAGCAGCTTAAAAGGGACTACCTACAATGAGCAGTTCTTC
TRBJ1-2 few TRBV7-9 - CASSPGTSYGYTF TGTGCCAGCAGCCCCGGGACATCGTATGGCTACACCTTC
TRBJ1-1 - TRBV4-1 - CASSQDLRRNTEAFF TGCGCCAGCAGCCAAGACCTAAGAAGGAACACTGAAGCTTTCTTT
TRBJ1-2 - TRBV7-2 TRBD1 CASRIGQGDGYGYTF TGTGCCAGCAGGATTGGACAGGGGGATGGCTATGGCTACACCTTC
TRBJ2-7 - TRBV3-1/TRBV3-2 - CASSQEGGAGGYEQYF TGTGCCAGCAGCCAAGAAGGGGGGGCCGGCGGATACGAGCAGTACTTC
TRBJ2-3 - TRBV12-5 - CASGFGQRTDTQYF TGTGCTAGTGGCTTCGGACAGCGCACAGATACGCAGTATTTT
TRBJ1-3 - TRBV5-1 - CASSLGEAGNTIYF TGCGCCAGCAGCTTGGGAGAGGCTGGAAACACCATATATTTT
TRBJ2-3 - TRBV5-1 TRBD2 CASSWGLAGGGGTDTQYF TGCGCCAGCAGCTGGGGACTAGCGGGAGGAGGTGGAACAGATACGCAGTATTTT
TRBJ2-7 - TRBV19 TRBD2 CASSIRVRAGGGEQYF TGTGCCAGTAGTATAAGGGTGAGAGCGGGAGGAGGCGAGCAGTACTTC
TRBJ1-1 - TRBV5-1 - CASSGGANTEAFF TGCGCCAGCAGCGGAGGGGCGAACACTGAAGCTTTCTTT
TRBJ2-1 - TRBV19 TRBD1 CASNNRDRSYNEQFF TGTGCCAGTAACAACCGGGACAGATCCTACAATGAGCAGTTCTTC
TRBJ2-1 - TRBV29-1 - CSVGANEQFF TGCAGCGTAGGAGCCAATGAGCAGTTCTTC
TRBJ2-1 - TRBV27 TRBD2 CASSPSRDYYNEQFF TGTGCCAGCAGTCCGTCCCGGGACTACTACAATGAGCAGTTCTTC
TRBJ2-1 - TRBV19 TRBD1 CASSILGTGYNEQFF TGTGCCAGTAGTATATTAGGGACAGGGTACAATGAGCAGTTCTTC
TRBJ2-7 - TRBV5-4 TRBD1 CASSPWTGPYEQYF TGTGCCAGCAGCCCTTGGACAGGGCCCTACGAGCAGTACTTC
TRBJ2-3 - TRBV20-1 - CSASRDTQYF TGCAGTGCGAGTCGAGATACGCAGTATTTT
TRBJ2-2 once TRBV19 TRBD1 CASSRGQGATGELFF TGTGCCAGTAGTAGAGGACAGGGGGCGACCGGGGAGCTGTTTTTT
TRBJ1-1 - TRBV28 TRBD1 CASSRLNRGFEAFF TGTGCCAGCAGTAGGTTGAACAGGGGCTTTGAAGCTTTCTTT
TRBJ1-2 - TRBV5-6 - CASTRMDRTNYGYTF TGTGCCAGCACCCGAATGGACAGAACTAACTATGGCTACACCTTC
TRBJ1-3 - TRBV29-1 - CSVSRGSGNTIYF TGCAGCGTCTCCAGAGGGTCCGGAAACACCATATATTTT
TRBJ2-3 - TRBV4-3 TRBD1 CASSQPPTGVSTDTQYF TGCGCCAGCAGCCAACCACCGACAGGGGTTAGCACAGATACGCAGTATTTT
TRBJ1-2 - TRBV14 TRBD1 CASSQEGQGKGYGYTF TGTGCCAGCAGCCAAGAGGGACAGGGGAAGGGCTATGGCTACACCTTC
TRBJ2-7 - TRBV5-1 - CASSLRGVNEQYF TGCGCCAGCAGCTTGCGCGGGGTCAACGAGCAGTACTTC
TRBJ2-7 - TRBV7-2 - CASSLEWTATYEQYF TGTGCCAGCAGCTTAGAGTGGACAGCCACCTACGAGCAGTACTTC
TRBJ2-2 - TRBV5-5 - CASSFLGAGTGELFF TGTGCCAGCAGCTTCCTGGGGGCCGGAACCGGGGAGCTGTTTTTT
TRBJ2-5 - TRBV7-2 TRBD2 CASSLTGRERWETQYF TGTGCCAGCAGCTTAACCGGGCGGGAGAGGTGGGAGACCCAGTACTTC
TRBJ2-1 - TRBV10-1 - CATSKGLNEQFF TGCGCCACCTCCAAGGGGTTGAATGAGCAGTTCTTC
TRBJ1-5 - TRBV6-5 TRBD1 CASSRQGASNQPQHF TGTGCCAGCAGTCGACAGGGTGCGAGCAATCAGCCCCAGCATTTT
TRBJ1-5 - TRBV4-2 - CASSQGLQGFQPQHF TGTGCCAGCAGCCAAGGACTACAGGGTTTTCAGCCCCAGCATTTT
TRBJ2-3 - TRBV5-4 TRBD2 CASSPRLAGITDTQYF TGTGCCAGCAGCCCAAGACTAGCGGGGATCACAGATACGCAGTATTTT
TRBJ2-7 - TRBV13 - CASSLGRGGPYEQYF TGTGCCAGCAGCTTAGGCCGAGGGGGACCCTACGAGCAGTACTTC
TRBJ2-6 - TRBV30 TRBD2 CAWVINQRGAAGGAGANVLTF TGTGCCTGGGTTATCAATCAGCGAGGGGCCGCCGGGGGGGCTGGGGCCAACGTCCTGACTTTC
TRBJ2-3 - TRBV4-2 - CASSQEGAASTDTQYF TGTGCCAGCAGCCAAGAAGGGGCAGCCAGCACAGATACGCAGTATTTT
TRBJ1-1 - TRBV19 - CASSDRSDTEAFF TGTGCCAGTAGCGATCGGTCGGACACTGAAGCTTTCTTT
TRBJ1-6 once TRBV5-8 - CASRGGSSYNSPLHF TGTGCCAGCAGGGGCGGGAGCTCCTATAATTCACCCCTCCACTTT
TRBJ2-7 - TRBV4-3 TRBD1 CASSQDRGRVSYEQYF TGCGCCAGCAGCCAAGATAGGGGGCGAGTTTCCTACGAGCAGTACTTC
TRBJ2-1 once TRBV13 TRBD1 CASSLRDRGHEEQFF TGTGCCAGCAGCTTAAGGGACAGGGGGCACGAGGAGCAGTTCTTC
TRBJ2-3 - TRBV11-3 - CASSLEQGGSTRDTQYF TGTGCCAGCAGCTTAGAACAGGGCGGGAGCACCCGGGATACGCAGTATTTT
TRBJ1-5 - TRBV25-1 - CASRGQGKAQPQHF TGTGCCAGCAGGGGGCAGGGGAAGGCTCAGCCCCAGCATTTT
TRBJ2-7 - TRBV5-1 TRBD2 CASSFPGTSGTYEQYF TGCGCCAGCAGCTTCCCAGGGACTAGCGGGACCTACGAGCAGTACTTC
TRBJ2-7 - TRBV18 - CASSPGGQIEQYF TGTGCCAGCTCACCCGGCGGTCAGATTGAGCAGTACTTC
TRBJ2-1 - TRBV19 TRBD2 CASKDSGDPYNEQFF TGTGCCAGCAAAGATAGCGGGGACCCCTACAATGAGCAGTTCTTC
TRBJ1-2 - TRBV2 - CASNEAGGIFYGYTF TGTGCCAGCAATGAGGCGGGGGGAATTTTCTATGGCTACACCTTC
TRBJ2-1 once TRBV27 TRBD1 CASSTGQGISYNEQFF TGTGCCAGCAGTACGGGACAGGGGATCTCCTACAATGAGCAGTTCTTC
TRBJ2-7 - TRBV19 TRBD1 CASTPPDRGNEQYF TGTGCCAGTACCCCCCCGGACAGGGGGAACGAGCAGTACTTC
TRBJ2-6 few TRBV6-5 - CASSLARANVLTF TGTGCCAGCAGTCTAGCGCGGGCCAACGTCCTGACTTTC
TRBJ2-4 - TRBV18 - CASSPPGYGNIQYF TGTGCCAGCTCACCACCCGGGTATGGAAACATTCAGTACTTC